The 7 T cell receptor beta chains listed next were all sequenced from one sample in a study of read filtering for tumor transcriptome and immune sequencing. This library used approximately 370 ng RNA and molecular barcoded adaptors spanning alpha/delta and beta/gamma chains. Each CDR3 protein is one row after TCRdb ran MiXCR on the reads. The sample yields roughly 38,000 distinct CDR3 sequences, about an eighth seen once. Sample: a population of CD138-negative cells sorted from bone marrow. These receptors all stem from a donor over 35 with multiple myeloma.

This clonotype has a count of ten or more. The V and J genes are TRBV20-1 and TRBJ2-5, with a possible D match to TRBD2 (6 bases). Trimming left V 3 bases short and J 5 bases short, with 10 bases between. The CDR3 has 12 residues. The germline V gene has CDR1 DFQATT and CDR2 SNEGSKA (reference sequence). In nucleotides, the CDR3 is TGCAGTGCTAGTTTTGGGGGGGAGACCCAGTACTTC. Protein: CSASFGGETQYF.

This clonotype has at least ten counts. At one end, the junction sequence differs from germline, possibly due to a read error. This sequence joins TRBV7-9 and TRBJ1-1; no definite D call. The CDR3 sequence is 11 residues long. The V gene's germline CDR1 is SEHNR and CDR2 FQNEAQ (reference sequence). The CDR3 region has the DNA TGTGCCAGCAGTGTTGTCTCTGAGGCTTTCTTT. This translates into CASSVVSEAFF.

This clonotype has a count of ten or more. The chain links TRBV20-1 to TRBJ1-5; 7 positions match TRBD1. From germline, CDR1 is DFQATT and CDR2 SNEGSKA (reference sequence). The CDR3 spans 13 residues. The V gene end was trimmed by 4 bases and the J gene end by 6 bases; junction bases not matched to a gene: 6. Here the CDR3 reads CSAKSGGVQPQHF. The CDR3 DNA reads TGCAGTGCTAAGTCAGGGGGGGTTCAGCCCCAGCATTTT.

This clonotype was recorded many times. The CDR3 loop is CASMRISGANVLTF. The CDR3 region has the DNA TGCGCCAGCATGCGGATCTCTGGGGCCAACGTCCTGACTTTC. The chain has TRBV5-1 and TRBJ2-6, with no clear D. The V and J ends lost 6 bases and 0 bases respectively, with 7 bases between them. This CDR3 spans 14 amino acids. Germline V gene sequence: CDR1 SGHRS, CDR2 YFSETQ.

This clonotype was detected many times. The chain couples TRBV9 to TRBJ2-1; TRBD2 aligns across 8 bases. The CDR3 length is 14 residues. V shed 5 bases, J shed 6 bases, and the junction held 7 bases outside the gene matches. Germline V gene data show CDR1 as SGDLS and CDR2 as YYNGEE. CDR3 amino acids: CASRERERSNEQFF. In nucleotides, the CDR3 is TGTGCCAGCAGAGAGCGGGAGCGGAGCAATGAGCAGTTCTTC.

Many counts were recorded for this clonotype. This sequence joins TRBV20-1 and TRBJ2-7; 12 bases map to TRBD2. Germline CDR1 and CDR2: DFQATT and SNEGSKA (reference sequence). There are 16 residues in the CDR3. Trimming at V came to 5 bases and at J to 0 bases, leaving 8 bases not matched to a gene. CDR3 sequence: CSARTSGKWASYEQYF. For the CDR3, the DNA is TGCAGTGCTCGGACTAGCGGGAAATGGGCCTCCTACGAGCAGTACTTC.

This clonotype appeared many times. The chain uses TRBV7-8 and TRBJ2-7; TRBD2 is a possible D gene (5 bases). There are 14 residues in the CDR3. In germline, CDR1 is SGHVS, CDR2 FQNEAQ. V lost 2 bases and J 7 bases, leaving 15 bases between the germline ends. CDR3 protein: CASSLRLAAGEQYF. Written as DNA, the CDR3 is TGTGCCAGCAGCTTAAGGCTAGCTGCTGGTGAGCAGTACTTC.